This TCR beta chain was sequenced during a study of blood T cell repertoires in COVID-19. The protocol was immunoSEQ multiplex PCR, while the TCRdb copy is restricted to in-frame clones and leaves out a portion. The table has 300,000 to 400,000 clones, about nine tenths seen once. Germline V lookup: CDR1 LNHDA, CDR2 SQIVND (reference sequence). The CDR3 runs to 15 residues. Trimming took 3 bases from V and 3 from J, leaving 12 bases between them. The sequencing input was peripheral blood. This TCR was sampled from a woman aged 50 to 60 with COVID-19, enrolled during active disease. This chain links TRBV19 with TRBJ1-5; D perhaps matches TRBD1 (5 bases). The CDR3 region has the DNA TGTGCCAGTAGTATCATTAGCAGGGACAATCAGCCCCAGCATTTT. Amino acids: CASSIISRDNQPQHF. The variable domain in full, completed from reference TRBV19 and TRBJ1-5, reads DGGITQSPKYLFRKEGQNVTLSCEQNLNHDAMYWYRQDPGQGLRLIYYSQIVNDFQKGDIAEGYSVSREKKESFPLTVTSAQKNPTAFYLCASSIISRDNQPQHFGDGTRLSIL.